Below, 10 T cell receptor beta chains from the same sample are listed, as sequenced in a study of blood T cell repertoires in COVID-19. Sequencing was performed with immunoSEQ multiplex PCR; in TCRdb, only in-frame clones are kept and a portion is missing. The sample records approximately 170,000 clones, roughly four fifths being singletons. The sample comprised peripheral blood. Receptors were obtained from a man aged 65-85 years who had recovered from COVID-19.

The genes are TRBV5-1 and TRBJ2-2; 11 bases are shared with TRBD2. Germline values: CDR1 SGHRS, CDR2 YFSETQ. V shed 7 bases and J 5 bases; nucleotides not matched to a gene: 4. The CDR3 loop spans 14 amino acids. The CDR3 nucleotides read TGCGCCAGCCAACTAGCGGGAGAAACCGGGGAGCTGTTTTTT. Translated: CASQLAGETGELFF.

V is TRBV27 and J is TRBJ1-5, with D unresolved. Trimming removed 2 bases from V and 5 bases from J, with 10 bases in between. The CDR3 covers 14 residues. Germline lookup yields CDR1 MNHEY and CDR2 SMNVEV (reference sequence). Written as DNA, the CDR3 is TGTGCCAGCAGTTTAATCGGGGTTGATCAGCCCCAGCATTTT. As protein: CASSLIGVDQPQHF.

CDR3 in DNA: TGTGCCAGCAGTGAAGCGTTAGGGACAGGGATGTTTCAGCCCCAGCATTTT. Its protein is CASSEALGTGMFQPQHF. V usage is TRBV6-1 and J usage is TRBJ1-5; 9 nucleotides agree with TRBD1. Germline CDR1 and CDR2: MNHNS and SASEGT. The trim removed 0 bases at V and 6 bases at J, leaving 9 bases unmatched. The CDR3 length is 17 residues.

The V call is TRBV12-5, the J call TRBJ2-1; 11 bases fit TRBD2. Per germline, CDR1 LGHNT and CDR2 FRNRAP. V was pared by 0 bases and J by 11 bases, with 12 bases of the junction left unmatched. This CDR3 region has 17 residues. The CDR3 loop is CASGLVLDSLAGVQQFF. CDR3 DNA sequence: TGTGCTAGTGGTTTGGTACTCGACTCACTAGCGGGAGTTCAGCAGTTCTTC. Together with reference TRBV12-5 and TRBJ2-1, the CDR3 gives the full variable domain: DARVTQTPRHKVTEMGQEVTMRCQPILGHNTVFWYRQTMMQGLELLAYFRNRAPLDDSGMPKDRFSAEMPDATLATLKIQPSEPRDSAVYFCASGLVLDSLAGVQQFFGPGTRLTVL.

This clone has only one observation. V is TRBV7-2 and J is TRBJ1-5; no firm D call. CDR1 is SGHTA and CDR2 is FQGNSA in the germline V gene. V was shortened by 3 bases and J by 5 bases, with 5 bases between the two germline ends. The CDR3 totals 12 residues. The CDR3 nucleotides read TGTGCCAGCAGCTTTAATGATCAGCCCCAGCATTTT. This sequence encodes CASSFNDQPQHF.

The V gene is TRBV4-2, the J gene TRBJ2-7; 7 bases are a match to TRBD2. CDR1 and CDR2 from the germline V gene are LGHNA and YNFKEQ. With 1 base clipped from V and 3 bases from J, the junction kept 6 bases outside the gene matches. The CDR3 covers 15 residues. Here the CDR3 reads CASSQVPSGNYEQYF. The CDR3 region has the DNA TGTGCCAGCAGCCAAGTACCTAGCGGAAACTACGAGCAGTACTTC.

The J gene is TRBJ1-5, the V gene TRBV18; TRBD1 is a possible D gene (5 bases). The CDR3 is 18 residues long. Germline CDR1 reads KGHSH; CDR2 reads LQKENI. Trimming shortened V by 3 bases and J by 2 bases, and 20 bases separated the two germline ends. The CDR3, as DNA: TGTGCCAGCTCACCTCCAGGGTCGGGTAGTATCGGCAATCAGCCCCAGCATTTT. It codes for CASSPPGSGSIGNQPQHF. The complete variable domain, with remaining parts taken from reference TRBV18 and TRBJ1-5, reads NAGVMQNPRHLVRRRGQEARLRCSPMKGHSHVYWYRQLPEEGLKFMVYLQKENIIDESGMPKERFSAEFPKEGPSILRIQQVVRGDSAAYFCASSPPGSGSIGNQPQHFGDGTRLSIL.

V is TRBV19 and J is TRBJ2-3; TRBD2 agrees at 12 bases. Germline values: CDR1 LNHDA, CDR2 SQIVND (reference sequence). The CDR3 contains 14 residues. V lost 6 bases to trimming and J lost 4 bases; unmatched junction nucleotides: 2. The CDR3 sequence: CASSGLAGSDTQYF. CDR3 coding DNA: TGTGCCAGTAGCGGACTAGCGGGGTCAGATACGCAGTATTTT.

This clone was detected once. This chain joins TRBV18 and TRBJ2-5, with 7 bases aligning to TRBD2. The germline V gene has CDR1 KGHSH and CDR2 LQKENI. The V segment lost 6 bases and the J segment 5 bases; nucleotides outside the gene matches: 9. The CDR3 is 14 amino acids. This chain's CDR3 is CASSLDAGVETQYF. Here the CDR3 DNA reads TGTGCCAGCTCGCTCGATGCGGGAGTTGAGACCCAGTACTTC.

The chain joins TRBV5-1 to TRBJ2-1; TRBD2 matches at 8 bases. The CDR3 is made up of 15 amino acids. Germline V gene lookup returns CDR1 SGHRS and CDR2 YFSETQ. J gave up 8 bases and V 1 base, and 8 bases lay outside the gene matches. In nucleotides, the CDR3 is TGCGCCAGCAGCTTGAGTCCGGGAGGGAGGGATGAGCAGTTCTTC. Translating gives CASSLSPGGRDEQFF.